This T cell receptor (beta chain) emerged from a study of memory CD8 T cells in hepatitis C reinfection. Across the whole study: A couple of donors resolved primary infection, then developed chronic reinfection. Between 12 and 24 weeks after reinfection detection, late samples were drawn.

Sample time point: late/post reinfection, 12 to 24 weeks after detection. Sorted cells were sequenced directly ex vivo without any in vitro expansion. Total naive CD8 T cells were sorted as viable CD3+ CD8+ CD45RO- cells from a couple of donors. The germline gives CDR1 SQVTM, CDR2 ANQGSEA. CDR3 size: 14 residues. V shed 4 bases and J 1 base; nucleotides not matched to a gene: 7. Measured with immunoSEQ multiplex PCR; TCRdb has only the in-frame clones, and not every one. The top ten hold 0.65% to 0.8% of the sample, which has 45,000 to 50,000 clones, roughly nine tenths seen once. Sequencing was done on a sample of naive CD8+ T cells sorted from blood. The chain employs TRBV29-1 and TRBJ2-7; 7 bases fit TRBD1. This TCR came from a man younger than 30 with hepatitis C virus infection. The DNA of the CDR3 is TGCAGCGTTGTAAGGTCGGGACAGTCCTACGAGCAGTACTTC. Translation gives CSVVRSGQSYEQYF.